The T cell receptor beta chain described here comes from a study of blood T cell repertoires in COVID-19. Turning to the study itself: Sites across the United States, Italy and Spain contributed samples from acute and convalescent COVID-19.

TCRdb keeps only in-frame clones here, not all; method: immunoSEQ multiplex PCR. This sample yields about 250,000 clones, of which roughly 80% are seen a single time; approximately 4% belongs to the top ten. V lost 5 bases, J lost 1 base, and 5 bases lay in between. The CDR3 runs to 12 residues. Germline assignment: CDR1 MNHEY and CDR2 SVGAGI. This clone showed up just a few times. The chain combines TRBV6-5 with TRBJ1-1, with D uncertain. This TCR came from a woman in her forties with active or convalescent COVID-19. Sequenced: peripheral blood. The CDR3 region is CASSLENTEAFF. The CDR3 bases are TGTGCCAGCAGTCTAGAGAACACTGAAGCTTTCTTT.